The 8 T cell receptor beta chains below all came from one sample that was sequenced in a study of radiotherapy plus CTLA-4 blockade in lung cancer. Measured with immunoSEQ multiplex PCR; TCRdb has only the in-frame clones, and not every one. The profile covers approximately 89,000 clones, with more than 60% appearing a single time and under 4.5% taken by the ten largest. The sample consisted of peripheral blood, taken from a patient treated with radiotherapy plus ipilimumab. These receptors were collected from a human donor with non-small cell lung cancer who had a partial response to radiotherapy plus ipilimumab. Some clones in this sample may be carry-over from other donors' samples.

The CDR3 sequence is CASSSPGAYEQYF. The CDR3 DNA reads TGTGCCAGCAGCTCACCAGGGGCCTACGAGCAGTACTTC. The chain couples TRBV5-4 to TRBJ2-7; a possible D gene is TRBD1 (6 bases). The V end was cut by 3 bases, the J end by 2 bases, with 9 bases between. The CDR3 sequence is 13 residues long. Germline V gene lookup returns CDR1 SGHNT and CDR2 YYREEE (reference sequence).

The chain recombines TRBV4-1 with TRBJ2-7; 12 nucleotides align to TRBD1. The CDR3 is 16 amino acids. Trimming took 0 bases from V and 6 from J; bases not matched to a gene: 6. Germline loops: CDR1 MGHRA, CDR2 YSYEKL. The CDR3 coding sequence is TGCGCCAGCAGCCAAGATGGCGGGACAGGGGGCTTCGAGCAGTACTTC. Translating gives CASSQDGGTGGFEQYF.

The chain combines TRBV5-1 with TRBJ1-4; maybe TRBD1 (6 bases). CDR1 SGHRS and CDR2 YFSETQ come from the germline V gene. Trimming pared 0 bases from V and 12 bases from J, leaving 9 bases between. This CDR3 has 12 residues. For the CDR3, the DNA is TGCGCCAGCAGCTTGGAAGGGACACAACTGTTTTTT. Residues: CASSLEGTQLFF.

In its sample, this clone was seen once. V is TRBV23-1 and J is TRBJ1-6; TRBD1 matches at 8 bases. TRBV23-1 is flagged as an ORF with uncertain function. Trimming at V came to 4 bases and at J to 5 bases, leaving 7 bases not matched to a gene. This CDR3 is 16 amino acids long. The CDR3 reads CASSPETGVNNSPLHF. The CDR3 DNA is TGCGCCAGCAGTCCCGAGACAGGGGTGAATAATTCACCCCTCCACTTT.

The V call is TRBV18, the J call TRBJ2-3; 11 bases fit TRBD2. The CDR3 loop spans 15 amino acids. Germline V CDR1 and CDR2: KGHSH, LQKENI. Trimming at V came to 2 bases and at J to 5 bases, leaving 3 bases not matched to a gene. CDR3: CASSPASGRLDTQYF. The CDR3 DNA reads TGTGCCAGCTCACCAGCTAGCGGGAGGCTAGATACGCAGTATTTT.

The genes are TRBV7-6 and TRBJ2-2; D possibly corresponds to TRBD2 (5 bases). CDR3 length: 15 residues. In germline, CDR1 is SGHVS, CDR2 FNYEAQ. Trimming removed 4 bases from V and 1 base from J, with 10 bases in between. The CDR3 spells CASSSLGLNTGELFF. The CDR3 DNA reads TGTGCCAGCAGCTCACTAGGGCTGAACACCGGGGAGCTGTTTTTT.

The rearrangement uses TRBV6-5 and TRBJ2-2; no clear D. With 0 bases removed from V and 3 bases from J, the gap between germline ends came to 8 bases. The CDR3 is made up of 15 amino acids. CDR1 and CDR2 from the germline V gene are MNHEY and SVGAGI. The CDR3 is CASSYSGGYTGELFF. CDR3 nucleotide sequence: TGTGCCAGCAGTTACTCCGGCGGCTACACCGGGGAGCTGTTTTTT.

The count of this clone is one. CDR3: CASSATGGGEQYF. The CDR3 DNA reads as TGTGCCAGCAGCGCCACAGGGGGAGGCGAGCAGTACTTC. The gene calls are TRBV5-4 and TRBJ2-7; 8 positions match TRBD1. Trimming removed 4 bases from V and 6 bases from J; junction bases left unmatched: 6. Germline V gives CDR1 SGHNT, CDR2 YYREEE (reference sequence). The CDR3 runs 13 residues.